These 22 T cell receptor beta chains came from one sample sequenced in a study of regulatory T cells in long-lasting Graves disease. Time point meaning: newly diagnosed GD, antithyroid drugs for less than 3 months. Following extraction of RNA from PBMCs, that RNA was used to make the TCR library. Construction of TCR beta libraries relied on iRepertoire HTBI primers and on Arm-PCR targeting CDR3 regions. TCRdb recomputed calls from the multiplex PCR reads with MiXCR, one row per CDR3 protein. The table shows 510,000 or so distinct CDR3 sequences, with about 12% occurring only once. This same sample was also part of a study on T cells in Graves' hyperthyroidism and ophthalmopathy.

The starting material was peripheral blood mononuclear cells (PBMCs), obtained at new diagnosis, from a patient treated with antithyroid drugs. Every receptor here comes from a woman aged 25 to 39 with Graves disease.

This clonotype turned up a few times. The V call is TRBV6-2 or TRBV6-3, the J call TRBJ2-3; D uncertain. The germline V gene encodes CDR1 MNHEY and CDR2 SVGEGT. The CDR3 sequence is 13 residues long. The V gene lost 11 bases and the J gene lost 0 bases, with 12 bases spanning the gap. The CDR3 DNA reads TGTGCCTGTCGGTCCCTTAGCACAGATACGCAGTATTTT. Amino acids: CACRSLSTDTQYF.

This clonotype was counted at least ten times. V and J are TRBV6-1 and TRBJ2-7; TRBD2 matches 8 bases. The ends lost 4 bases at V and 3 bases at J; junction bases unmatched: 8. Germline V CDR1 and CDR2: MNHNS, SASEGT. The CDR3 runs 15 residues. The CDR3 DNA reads TGTGCCAGCAGTGCGTCTAGCGGGCGAAGCTACGAGCAGTACTTC. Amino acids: CASSASSGRSYEQYF.

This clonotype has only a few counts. CDR3 sequence reads: CASSRIVSEVSEQFF. CDR3 sequence (DNA): TGTGCCAGCAGCCGTATAGTGAGTGAGGTGAGTGAGCAGTTCTTC. V is TRBV7-2 and J is TRBJ2-1; D uncertain. The V gene's germline CDR1 is SGHTA and CDR2 FQGNSA. The CDR3 is made up of 15 amino acids. The V gene lost 5 bases and the J gene lost 9 bases, with 20 bases spanning the gap. The full variable domain, with the rest looked up from reference TRBV7-2 and TRBJ2-1, is GAGVSQSPSNKVTEKGKDVELRCDPISGHTALYWYRQSLGQGLEFLIYFQGNSAPDKSGLPSDRFSAERTGGSVSTLTIQRTQQEDSAVYLCASSRIVSEVSEQFFGPGTRLTVL.

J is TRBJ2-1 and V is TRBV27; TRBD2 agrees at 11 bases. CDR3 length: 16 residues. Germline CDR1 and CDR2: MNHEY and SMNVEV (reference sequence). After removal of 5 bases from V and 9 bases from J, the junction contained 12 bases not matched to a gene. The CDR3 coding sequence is TGTGCCAGCAGTGGTGCGACTAGCGGGATGGGAATTGAGCAGTTCTTC. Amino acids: CASSGATSGMGIEQFF.

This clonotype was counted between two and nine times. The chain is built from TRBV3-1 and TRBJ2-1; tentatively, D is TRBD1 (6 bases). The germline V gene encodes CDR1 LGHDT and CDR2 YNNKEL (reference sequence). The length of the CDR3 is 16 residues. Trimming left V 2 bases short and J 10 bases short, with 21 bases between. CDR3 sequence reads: CASSQRGGSRNGEQFF. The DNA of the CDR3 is TGTGCCAGCAGCCAACGAGGGGGATCCCGAAATGGGGAGCAGTTCTTC.

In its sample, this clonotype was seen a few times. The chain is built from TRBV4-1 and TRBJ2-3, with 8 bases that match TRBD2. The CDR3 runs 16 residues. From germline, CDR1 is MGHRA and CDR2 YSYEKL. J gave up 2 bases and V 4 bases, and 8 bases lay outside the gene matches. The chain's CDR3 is CASSPISSGHTDTQYF. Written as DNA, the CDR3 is TGCGCCAGCAGCCCGATCTCTAGCGGGCACACAGATACGCAGTATTTT.

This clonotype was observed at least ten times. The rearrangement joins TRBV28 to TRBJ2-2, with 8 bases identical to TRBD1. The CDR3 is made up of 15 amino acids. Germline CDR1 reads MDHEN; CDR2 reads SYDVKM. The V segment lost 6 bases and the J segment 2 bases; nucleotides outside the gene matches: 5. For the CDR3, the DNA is TGTGCCAGCAGACCCCAGGGGGCAAACACCGGGGAGCTGTTTTTT. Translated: CASRPQGANTGELFF.

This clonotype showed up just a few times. The CDR3 region has the DNA TGCGCCAGCAGCCAATTAGCGGGACCACGAAGTAGTGAGCAGTTCTTC. This codes for CASSQLAGPRSSEQFF. This chain links TRBV4-1 with TRBJ2-1; TRBD2 matches at 8 bases. The J segment lost 9 bases and the V segment lost 2 bases, leaving 12 bases of the junction unmatched. Germline loops: CDR1 MGHRA, CDR2 YSYEKL. The CDR3 runs to 16 residues.

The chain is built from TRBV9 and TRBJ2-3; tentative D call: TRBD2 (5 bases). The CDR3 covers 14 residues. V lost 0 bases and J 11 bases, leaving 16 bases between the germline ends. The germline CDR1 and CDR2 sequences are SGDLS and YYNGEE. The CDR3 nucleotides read TGTGCCAGCAGCGTAGGTTGGACTGCACTTAAGCAGTATTTT. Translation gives CASSVGWTALKQYF.

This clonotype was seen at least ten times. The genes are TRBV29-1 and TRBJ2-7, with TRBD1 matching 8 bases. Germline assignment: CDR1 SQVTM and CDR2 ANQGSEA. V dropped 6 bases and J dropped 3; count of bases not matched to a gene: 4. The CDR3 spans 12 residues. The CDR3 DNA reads TGCAGCGTATACGACAGGGGCTACGAGCAGTACTTC. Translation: CSVYDRGYEQYF.

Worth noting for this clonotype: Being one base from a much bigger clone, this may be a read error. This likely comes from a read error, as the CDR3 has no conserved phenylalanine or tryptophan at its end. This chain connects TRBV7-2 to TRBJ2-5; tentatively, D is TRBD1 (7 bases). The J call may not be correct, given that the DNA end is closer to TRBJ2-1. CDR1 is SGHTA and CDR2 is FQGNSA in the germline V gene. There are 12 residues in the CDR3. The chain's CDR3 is CASSAGQIEQFS. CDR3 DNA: TGTGCCAGCAGCGCGGGACAGATTGAGCAGTTCTCC.

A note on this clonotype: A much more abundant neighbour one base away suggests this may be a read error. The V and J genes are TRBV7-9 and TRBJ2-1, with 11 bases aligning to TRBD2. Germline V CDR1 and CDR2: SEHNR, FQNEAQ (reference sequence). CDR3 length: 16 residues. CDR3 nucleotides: TGTGCCAGCAGCTCAATTACTAGCGGGAGTACGGATGACCAGTTCTTC. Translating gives CASSSITSGSTDDQFF.

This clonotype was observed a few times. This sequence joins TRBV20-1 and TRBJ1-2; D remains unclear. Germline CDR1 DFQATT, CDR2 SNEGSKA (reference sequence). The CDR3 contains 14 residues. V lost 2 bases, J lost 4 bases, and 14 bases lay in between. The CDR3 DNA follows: TGCAGTGCTAGAAAAGAAAAGGCGGGCTATGGCTACACCTTC. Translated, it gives CSARKEKAGYGYTF.

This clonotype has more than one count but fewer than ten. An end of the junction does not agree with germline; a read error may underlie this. The CDR3 DNA follows: TGCAGTGCTAGTCCAGCGGGAGGACAAGAGGCCCAGTACTTC. Protein product: CSASPAGGQEAQYF. The chain recombines TRBV20-1 with TRBJ2-5; 9 bases are shared with TRBD2. Germline assignment: CDR1 DFQATT and CDR2 SNEGSKA (reference sequence). The CDR3 is 14 residues long.

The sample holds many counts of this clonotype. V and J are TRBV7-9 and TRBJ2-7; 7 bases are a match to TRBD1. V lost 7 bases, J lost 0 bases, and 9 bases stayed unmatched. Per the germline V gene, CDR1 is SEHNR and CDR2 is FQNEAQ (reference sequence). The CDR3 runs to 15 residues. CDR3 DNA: TGTGCCAGCACCTATCAGGGGGTAAGCTCCTACGAGCAGTACTTC. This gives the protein CASTYQGVSSYEQYF. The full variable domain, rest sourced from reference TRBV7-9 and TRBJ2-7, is DTGVSQNPRHKITKRGQNVTFRCDPISEHNRLYWYRQTLGQGPEFLTYFQNEAQLEKSRLLSDRFSAERPKGSFSTLEIQRTEQGDSAMYLCASTYQGVSSYEQYFGPGTRLTVT.

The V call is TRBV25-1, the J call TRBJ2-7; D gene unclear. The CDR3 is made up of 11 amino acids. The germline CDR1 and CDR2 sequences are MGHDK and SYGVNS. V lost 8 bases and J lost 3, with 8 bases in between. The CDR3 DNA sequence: TGTGCCAGCGCGGTGAGCTACGAGCAGTACTTC. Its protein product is CASAVSYEQYF.

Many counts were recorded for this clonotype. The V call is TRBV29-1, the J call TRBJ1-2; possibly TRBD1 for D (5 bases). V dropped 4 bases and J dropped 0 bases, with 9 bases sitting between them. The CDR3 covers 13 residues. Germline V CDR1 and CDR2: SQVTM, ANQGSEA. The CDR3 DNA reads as TGCAGCGTTGTAGGACATCCTAACTATGGCTACACCTTC. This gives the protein CSVVGHPNYGYTF.

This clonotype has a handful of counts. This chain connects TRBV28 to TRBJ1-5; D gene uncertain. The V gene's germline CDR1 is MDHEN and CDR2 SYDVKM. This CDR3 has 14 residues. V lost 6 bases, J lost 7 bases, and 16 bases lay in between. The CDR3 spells CASRSRWGDQPQHF. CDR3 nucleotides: TGTGCCAGCAGATCCAGGTGGGGAGACCAGCCCCAGCATTTT.

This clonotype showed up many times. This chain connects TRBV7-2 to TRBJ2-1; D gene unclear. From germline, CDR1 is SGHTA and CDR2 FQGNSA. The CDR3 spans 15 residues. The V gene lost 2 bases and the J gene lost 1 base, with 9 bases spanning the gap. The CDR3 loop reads CASSLKLGSYNEQFF. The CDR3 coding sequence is TGTGCCAGCAGCTTAAAGTTGGGTTCCTACAATGAGCAGTTCTTC.

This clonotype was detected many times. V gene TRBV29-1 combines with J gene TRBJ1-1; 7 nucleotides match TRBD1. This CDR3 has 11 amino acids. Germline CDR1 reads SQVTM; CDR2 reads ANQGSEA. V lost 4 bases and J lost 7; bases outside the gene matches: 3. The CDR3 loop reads CSVVQGFEAFF. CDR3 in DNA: TGCAGCGTTGTACAGGGGTTTGAAGCTTTCTTT. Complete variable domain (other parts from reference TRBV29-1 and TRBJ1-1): SAVISQKPSRDICQRGTSLTIQCQVDSQVTMMFWYRQQPGQSLTLIATANQGSEATYESGFVIDKFPISRPNLTFSTLTVSNMSPEDSSIYLCSVVQGFEAFFGQGTRLTVV.

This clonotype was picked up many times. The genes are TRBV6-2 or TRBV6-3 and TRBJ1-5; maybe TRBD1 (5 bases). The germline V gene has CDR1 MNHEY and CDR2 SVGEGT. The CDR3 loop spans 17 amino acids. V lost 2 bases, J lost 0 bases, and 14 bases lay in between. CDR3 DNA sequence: TGTGCCAGCAGTTACGCAACTACAGGTTATAGCAATCAGCCCCAGCATTTT. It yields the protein CASSYATTGYSNQPQHF.

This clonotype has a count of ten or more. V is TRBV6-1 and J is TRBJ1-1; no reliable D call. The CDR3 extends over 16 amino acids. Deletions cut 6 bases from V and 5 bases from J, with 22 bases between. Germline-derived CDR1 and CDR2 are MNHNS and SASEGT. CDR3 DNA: TGTGCCAGCAGGGACCTGGGTCGGGCGGTGGTGACTGAAGCTTTCTTT. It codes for CASRDLGRAVVTEAFF.